This TCR beta chain was found in a study of cytomegalovirus exposure and HLA in healthy donors. General study findings and limits: Listed as cytomegalovirus-associated were approximately 160 TCR beta chains. Specificity for CMV antigens was confirmed in vitro for a few of the CMV-associated chains.

Note on this clone: The antigen is unknown.

This CDR3 has 12 residues. V was pared by 6 bases and J by 0 bases, with 6 bases between. Germline CDR1 reads MNHEY; CDR2 reads SMNVEV (reference sequence). The assay was immunoSEQ multiplex PCR, and TCRdb's table has in-frame clones only and misses some. Among about 71,000 clones listed, approximately 94% were seen once. The receptor was derived from a woman between 18 and 30 years old in good health and CMV-seronegative. This chain uses TRBV27 with TRBJ2-7; no clear D. Sequenced sample: PBMCs. CDR3 in DNA: TGTGCCAGCAGCAAGAGCTCCTACGAGCAGTACTTC. Encoded protein: CASSKSSYEQYF.